This entry lists 17 T cell receptor beta chains sequenced from one sample in a study of identical twins. Each CDR3 protein is one row after TCRdb ran MiXCR on the 5' RACE reads. The data contain fewer than 900,000 distinct CDR3 sequences, 18% of them singletons. These sequences were also reported in another study, on T cells expressing NK-cell markers.

The material sequenced was PBMCs. These receptors were taken from a woman between 18 and 30 years old in good health.

Details on this clonotype: Germline is not matched at one junction end, which may reflect a read error. The chain carries TRBV5-5 and TRBJ2-3; D unresolved. Germline V lookup: CDR1 SGHKS, CDR2 YYEKEE (reference sequence). The CDR3 extends over 10 amino acids. The CDR3 region has the DNA TGTGCCAGCAGCTCCCCCCCGAAGGATTTT. Protein sequence: CASSSPPKDF.

The J gene is TRBJ2-3, the V gene TRBV11-2; TRBD2 agrees at 12 bases. CDR1 and CDR2 from the germline V gene are SGHAT and FQNNGV. The CDR3 has 18 amino acids. Trimming at V came to 5 bases and at J to 4 bases, leaving 13 bases not matched to a gene. The CDR3 here is CASSQRPTSGRGADTQYF. The CDR3 region has the DNA TGTGCCAGCAGCCAACGACCGACTAGCGGGAGAGGGGCAGATACGCAGTATTTT.

The V and J genes are TRBV4-3 and TRBJ2-1; D is uncertain. The CDR3 has 14 residues. Germline lookup yields CDR1 LGHNA and CDR2 YSLEER. Trimming shortened V by 1 base and J by 9 bases, and 13 bases separated the two germline ends. The CDR3 DNA is TGCGCCAGCAGCCAAGGAGTTTACCTGCCTGAGCAGTTCTTC. It encodes CASSQGVYLPEQFF.

This clonotype was seen at least ten times. This sequence joins TRBV6-1 and TRBJ1-2, with 11 bases fitting TRBD1. With V trimmed by 7 bases and J by 5 bases, 6 bases remained unmatched. Per germline, CDR1 MNHNS and CDR2 SASEGT. The CDR3 covers 14 residues. CDR3 region: CASTSGQGAYGYTF. The CDR3 DNA sequence: TGTGCCAGCACATCCGGACAGGGGGCTTATGGCTACACCTTC.

The CDR3 loop reads CASSLTGEVNTEAFF. Written as DNA, the CDR3 is TGTGCCAGCAGCCTTACAGGGGAAGTGAACACTGAAGCTTTCTTT. The genes are TRBV9 and TRBJ1-1, with 7 bases identical to TRBD1. CDR1 and CDR2 from the germline V gene are SGDLS and YYNGEE. J lost 0 bases, V lost 4 bases, and 6 bases had no gene match. The CDR3 has 15 residues.

This clonotype was seen many times. The genes are TRBV20-1 and TRBJ1-1, with D possibly being TRBD1 (6 bases). Trimming pared 5 bases from V and 5 bases from J, leaving 18 bases between. This CDR3 spans 14 amino acids. Germline CDR1 and CDR2: DFQATT and SNEGSKA (reference sequence). The CDR3 DNA is TGCAGTGCTGTCAGAGGAGAAGGGGGGACTGAAGCTTTCTTT. Translation: CSAVRGEGGTEAFF.

This clonotype was observed at least ten times. The chain couples TRBV24-1 to TRBJ2-1; 12 bases agree with TRBD2. V was clipped by 3 bases and J by 7 bases; unmatched bases: 9. The CDR3 has 17 residues. Germline V CDR1 and CDR2: KGHDR, SFDVKD. This CDR3 reads CATSDPLTSGSLNEQFF. The CDR3 DNA reads as TGTGCCACCAGTGATCCCCTGACTAGCGGGAGCTTAAATGAGCAGTTCTTC.

There are many counts of this clonotype. The chain combines TRBV12-3 or TRBV12-4 with TRBJ1-3; D remains unclear. The CDR3 has 14 residues. V lost 3 bases and J lost 3, with 9 bases in between. The CDR3 region is CASSFLSFGNTIYF. The CDR3 nucleotides are TGTGCCAGCAGTTTTTTATCTTTTGGAAACACCATATATTTT.

This clonotype turned up a few times. This chain links TRBV6-5 with TRBJ2-7; TRBD1 is a possible D gene (6 bases). V lost 6 bases, J lost 6 bases, and 18 bases lay in between. From germline, CDR1 is MNHEY and CDR2 SVGAGI. CDR3 length equals 14 residues. For the CDR3, the DNA is TGTGCCAGCAGCTACCAGGGGCTAGGAAGCGAGCAGTACTTC. It specifies CASSYQGLGSEQYF.

This chain links TRBV20-1 with TRBJ2-3, with 8 bases that match TRBD2. This CDR3 is 14 amino acids long. V gave up 3 bases and J gave up 2 bases; unmatched junction bases: 4. CDR1 is DFQATT, CDR2 SNEGSKA, per germline (reference sequence). The CDR3 DNA follows: TGCAGTGCTAGCGGGGGGGCCGTCACAGATACGCAGTATTTT. Translated, it gives CSASGGAVTDTQYF.

This clonotype was observed a handful of times. CDR3 bases: TGTGCCGCCTCAGGGGTCGGTAGAGAGACCCAGTACTTC. Its protein is CAASGVGRETQYF. The chain is built from TRBV6-1 and TRBJ2-5; tentative D call: TRBD1 (6 bases). This CDR3 contains 13 residues. The V end lost 11 bases, the J end lost 4 bases, and 17 bases lay between the germline ends. Germline CDR1 and CDR2: MNHNS and SASEGT.

Only a few counts were recorded for this clonotype. The genes are TRBV5-1 and TRBJ2-3; tentatively, D is TRBD1 (6 bases). The germline V gene has CDR1 SGHRS and CDR2 YFSETQ. The ends were cut back, 2 bases at V and 2 bases at J, with 12 bases in the middle. The CDR3 totals 15 residues. CDR3 loop: CASSLTGHPTDTQYF. CDR3 sequence (DNA): TGCGCCAGCAGCTTAACGGGACACCCCACAGATACGCAGTATTTT.

V usage is TRBV20-1 and J usage is TRBJ2-1; TRBD1 aligns across 7 bases. J lost 9 bases, V lost 4 bases, and 6 bases had no gene match. The CDR3 length is 12 residues. In germline, CDR1 is DFQATT, CDR2 SNEGSKA (reference sequence). The CDR3 nucleotides read TGCAGTGCTACCTACAGGGGTGGTGAGCAGTTCTTC. It codes for CSATYRGGEQFF.

The table lists this clonotype with a few counts. This chain links TRBV9 with TRBJ2-5; D is unresolved. Germline V CDR1 and CDR2: SGDLS, YYNGEE. This CDR3 is 12 amino acids long. V lost 3 bases to trimming and J lost 4 bases, with 7 bases between them. DNA for the CDR3: TGTGCCAGCAGCGGGGATGCAGAGACCCAGTACTTC. Protein sequence: CASSGDAETQYF.

The chain has TRBV5-1 and TRBJ2-1, with TRBD2 matching 11 bases. The V gene's germline CDR1 is SGHRS and CDR2 YFSETQ. After removal of 4 bases from V and 5 bases from J, the junction contained 5 bases not matched to a gene. The CDR3 length is 15 residues. The CDR3 is CASSRELAGDNEQFF. Written as DNA, the CDR3 is TGCGCCAGCAGCCGGGAACTAGCGGGGGACAATGAGCAGTTCTTC.

This clonotype occurred a few times. The missing conserved phenylalanine or tryptophan at the end of this CDR3 makes a read error likely. The DNA is omitted, as the CDR3 cannot be located on it reliably, and the CDR3 follows TCRdb's listing. V gene TRBV7-9 combines with J gene TRBJ2-3; the table gives TRBD2 as D, unverified against the DNA. The germline CDR1 and CDR2 sequences are SEHNR and FQNEAQ (reference sequence). The CDR3 is 9 amino acids in total, end residues counted. The CDR3 sequence: CASSLMELG.

The chain employs TRBV5-1 and TRBJ1-1; D is unresolved. Germline loops: CDR1 SGHRS, CDR2 YFSETQ. This CDR3 has 16 amino acids. Between the trimmed V and J ends, which lost 6 bases and 4 bases, there was a span of 22 bases. The CDR3 nucleotides read TGCGCCAGCACCTCCGGGCCCTACCTAAGAGGCACTGAAGCTTTCTTT. Its translation is CASTSGPYLRGTEAFF. The entire variable domain, with the rest obtained from reference TRBV5-1 and TRBJ1-1, is as follows: KAGVTQTPRYLIKTRGQQVTLSCSPISGHRSVSWYQQTPGQGLQFLFEYFSETQRNKGNFPGRFSGRQFSNSRSEMNVSTLELGDSALYLCASTSGPYLRGTEAFFGQGTRLTVV.